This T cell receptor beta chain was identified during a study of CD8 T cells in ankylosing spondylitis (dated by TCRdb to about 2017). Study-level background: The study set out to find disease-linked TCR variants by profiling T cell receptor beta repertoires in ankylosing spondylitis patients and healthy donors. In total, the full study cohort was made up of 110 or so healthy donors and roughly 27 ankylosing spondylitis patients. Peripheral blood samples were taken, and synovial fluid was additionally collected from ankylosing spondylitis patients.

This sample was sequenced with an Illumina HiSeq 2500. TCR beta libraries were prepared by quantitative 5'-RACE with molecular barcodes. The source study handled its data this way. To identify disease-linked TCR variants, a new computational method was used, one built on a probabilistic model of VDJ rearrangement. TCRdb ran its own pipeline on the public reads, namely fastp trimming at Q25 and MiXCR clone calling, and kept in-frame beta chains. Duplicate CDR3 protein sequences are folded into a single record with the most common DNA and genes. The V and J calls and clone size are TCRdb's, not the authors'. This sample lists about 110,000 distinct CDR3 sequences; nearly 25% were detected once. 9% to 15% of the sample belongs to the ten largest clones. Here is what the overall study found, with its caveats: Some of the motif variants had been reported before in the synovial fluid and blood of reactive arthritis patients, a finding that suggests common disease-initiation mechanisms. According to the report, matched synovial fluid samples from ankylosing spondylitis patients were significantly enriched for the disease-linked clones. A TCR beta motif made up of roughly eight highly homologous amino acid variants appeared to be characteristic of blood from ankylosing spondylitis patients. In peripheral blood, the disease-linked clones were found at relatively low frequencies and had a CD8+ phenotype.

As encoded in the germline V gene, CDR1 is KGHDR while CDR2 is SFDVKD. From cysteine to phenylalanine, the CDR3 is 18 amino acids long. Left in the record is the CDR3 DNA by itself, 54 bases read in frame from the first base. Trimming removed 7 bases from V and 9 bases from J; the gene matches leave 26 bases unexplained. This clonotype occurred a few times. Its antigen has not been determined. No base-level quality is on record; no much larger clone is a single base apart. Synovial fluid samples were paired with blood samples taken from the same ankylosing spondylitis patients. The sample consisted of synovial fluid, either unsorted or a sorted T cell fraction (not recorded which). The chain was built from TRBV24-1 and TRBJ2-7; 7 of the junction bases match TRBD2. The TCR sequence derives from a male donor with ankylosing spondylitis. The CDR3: CATRGGTSYGEGPLGQYF. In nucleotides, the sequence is TGTGCCACCAGGGGGGGAACATCCTATGGGGAGGGCCCTCTCGGGCAGTACTTC.